Listed below are T cell receptor beta chains from one sample, sequenced in a study of T-cell memory formation after mild COVID-19. TCRdb passed the 5' RACE reads through MiXCR, listing each CDR3 protein once. This table holds 470,000 or so distinct CDR3 sequences, roughly 18% found once. The material sequenced was PBMCs or a T cell subset sorted from them (not recorded which). The receptors stem from a man aged 18-30 years who had mild COVID-19 (a few samples of this study predate the infection). Cell type and time point are not known. Each CDR3 is given with its conserved first and last residue. Expanded clones are given a class, and other clones once, few, many or no size at all.

V | size | CDR3
TRBV7-8 | NA | CASSLEFGFSNQPQHF
TRBV19 | once | CDSSLSTSSYNEQFF
TRBV19 | few | CASSSGQAYQPQHF
TRBV27 | few | CASSLPGLADTGELFF
TRBV20-1 | few | CSAREPQLETQYF
TRBV11-2 | NA | CASSPRLTGGNMSLHF
TRBV6-6 | NA | CASSYSIGVETQYF
TRBV20-1 | NA | CSASGVNQPQHF
TRBV9 | NA | CASSADGNSPLHF
TRBV18 | NA | CASSVTGDNEQFF
TRBV5-1 | few | CASRGPGGTDTQYF
TRBV3-1 | many | CASSQGPNQPQHF
TRBV20-1 | NA | CSARGSPDYNEQFF
TRBV7-3 | few | CASSSQHAGELFF
TRBV28 | NA | CASSLWGATNIQYF
TRBV6-5 | NA | CASRYGGLGLRETQYF
TRBV3-1 | NA | CASSQDWSEAFF
TRBV15 | few | CATSETGRGVYNEQFF
TRBV10-3 | NA | CAIRGGSTDTQYF
TRBV2 | NA | CASSLSGPRTDTQYF
TRBV7-2 | many | CASSRDTRTGQKELFF
TRBV7-2 | few | CASSIGQFYGYTF
TRBV23-1 | NA | CASSQSPQHF
TRBV7-6 | many | CASSLEGGSSYNEQFF
TRBV7-2 | few | CASSLARGAKNIQYF
TRBV20-1 | few | CSVEHIYGYTF
TRBV7-9 | few | CASSLRLAGENIQYF
TRBV7-2 | NA | CASSLDSTGANVLTF
TRBV6-5 | NA | CASSRTSRGLNTQYF
TRBV6-2/TRBV6-3 | few | CASSSEVLAGYDEQFF
TRBV7-9 | NA | CASSLGGGRRDEQFF